Given below is one TCR beta chain in context. These data belong to a study of blood T cell repertoires in COVID-19. In the original workflow: How many nucleated cells were present was estimated from reference gene primer amplification. Sequenced by immunoSEQ multiplex PCR; TCRdb stores in-frame clones only, minus some. From that table come the V and J calls and clone size; the DNA was used to work out D and trimming. The data show 200,000 to 250,000 clones, about 86% seen once. This CDR3 has 11 amino acids. In germline, CDR1 is MDHEN, CDR2 SYDVKM. With 3 bases removed from V and 8 bases from J, the gap between germline ends came to 7 bases. Participants spanned ages about 18 to 90 years and resided in 20 to 30 US areas.

This receptor was identified in a woman between 50 and 59 years old in a cohort exposed to, infected with or recovered from COVID-19 (not recorded which). Sequenced material: PBMCs or T cells enriched from blood (not recorded which). The V gene is TRBV28, the J gene TRBJ1-1; unclear D gene. The CDR3 coding sequence is TGTGCCAGCAGTTTCGCCAGGGAAGCTTTCTTT. This encodes CASSFAREAFF.